The 18 T cell receptor beta chains in this list originate from one sample, sequenced in a study of shared clonotypes between healthy human individuals. The method was immunoSEQ multiplex PCR; TCRdb's version includes in-frame clones alone and lacks a portion of them. This table holds some 2,000,000 clones, 95% found once. The sequenced sample consisted of naive CD4+ T cells sorted from blood. Subset: CD45RA+ positively selected. The source of these receptors is a man younger than 35 in good health.

The J gene is TRBJ2-7, the V gene TRBV4-2; TRBD2 matches 10 bases. Germline V gene data show CDR1 as LGHNA and CDR2 as YNFKEQ. V was pared by 1 base and J by 0 bases, with 12 bases of the junction left unmatched. The CDR3 covers 19 residues. The CDR3 DNA reads TGTGCCAGCAGCCAAGGTCTAGCGGGGGCGAAGAAAAGCTCCTACGAGCAGTACTTC. Amino acids: CASSQGLAGAKKSSYEQYF.

This chain uses TRBV29-1 with TRBJ1-2, with D perhaps matching TRBD1 (5 bases). CDR1 is SQVTM, CDR2 ANQGSEA, per germline. The CDR3 has 10 residues. The V end was cut by 5 bases, the J end by 6 bases, with 7 bases between. CDR3 DNA sequence: TGCAGCGTTTCGGGGGATGGCTACACCTTC. The encoded protein is CSVSGDGYTF.

The gene calls are TRBV10-3 and TRBJ1-1, with D perhaps matching TRBD1 (5 bases). CDR3 length: 11 amino acids. Germline CDR1 is ENHRY and CDR2 is SYGVKD. The germline V and J ends were trimmed by 8 bases and 3 bases, with 7 bases remaining between them. The CDR3 region has the DNA TGTGCCATCCGGGACTACACTGAAGCTTTCTTT. Protein sequence: CAIRDYTEAFF.

The V call is TRBV2, the J call TRBJ1-1; D ambiguous. V lost 9 bases and J lost 5, with 13 bases in between. The CDR3 runs to 12 residues. The germline V gene has CDR1 SNHLY and CDR2 FYNNEI. The CDR3 DNA is TGTGCCAGTGGCAGCACGGGGACTGAAGCTTTCTTT. This encodes CASGSTGTEAFF.

This clone was found a few times. V gene TRBV4-3 combines with J gene TRBJ1-5; 9 nucleotides match TRBD1. CDR1 is LGHNA and CDR2 is YSLEER in the germline V gene. Unmatched junction bases numbered 2, after V lost 2 bases and J lost 3 bases. The CDR3 extends over 15 amino acids. The CDR3 reads CASSQRTGANQPQHF. CDR3 nucleotides: TGCGCCAGCAGCCAAAGGACAGGGGCCAATCAGCCCCAGCATTTT.

The chain recombines TRBV5-5 with TRBJ2-7, with a weak D call TRBD2 (5 bases). Germline V gene data show CDR1 as SGHKS and CDR2 as YYEKEE (reference sequence). This CDR3 contains 15 residues. Trimming took 1 base from V and 6 from J, leaving 17 bases between them. This CDR3 is CASSLNAVAGGEQYF. The CDR3 DNA is TGTGCCAGCAGCTTGAATGCGGTGGCGGGTGGCGAGCAGTACTTC.

The V call is TRBV6-1, the J call TRBJ1-2; D is possibly TRBD1 (6 bases). Deletions cut 3 bases from V and 8 bases from J, with 16 bases between. Per germline, CDR1 MNHNS and CDR2 SASEGT. The CDR3 covers 14 residues. CDR3 loop: CASSDVDSARGYTF. CDR3 bases: TGTGCCAGCAGTGATGTGGACAGCGCAAGGGGCTACACCTTC.

The rearrangement links TRBV11-3 to TRBJ2-1, with 7 bases fitting TRBD1. CDR1 is SGHNT, CDR2 YENEEA, per germline. V lost 5 bases and J lost 6; bases outside the gene matches: 7. The CDR3 runs to 14 residues. This chain's CDR3 is CASSRGQVVNEQFF. CDR3 DNA sequence: TGTGCCAGCAGCAGGGGGCAGGTGGTCAATGAGCAGTTCTTC.

The V call is TRBV10-3, the J call TRBJ2-2; a weak D match, TRBD1 (7 bases). Germline CDR1 ENHRY, CDR2 SYGVKD. This CDR3 has 14 residues. V lost 6 bases to trimming and J lost 4 bases, with 12 bases between them. CDR3 coding DNA: TGTGCCATCAGGGAGGGGGCTGTCACCGGGGAGCTGTTTTTT. This sequence encodes CAIREGAVTGELFF.

J is TRBJ1-4 and V is TRBV29-1, with D maybe TRBD1 (6 bases). V was clipped by 4 bases and J by 0 bases, with 9 bases between them. In germline, CDR1 is SQVTM, CDR2 ANQGSEA. The CDR3 is 14 amino acids. CDR3 in DNA: TGCAGCGTTGCCGGACAGACAACTAATGAAAAACTGTTTTTT. This gives the protein CSVAGQTTNEKLFF.

Regarding this clone: A junction end diverges from the germline sequence, so it may reflect a read error. The chain couples TRBV7-7 to TRBJ2-7; 9 bases line up with TRBD1. CDR1 SSHAT and CDR2 FNYEAQ come from the germline V gene (reference sequence). This CDR3 comprises 13 residues. In nucleotides, the CDR3 is TGTGCTAGCAGCTGGGACAGGGTAGGGGAGCAGTACTTC. The encoded protein is CASSWDRVGEQYF.

J is TRBJ1-2 and V is TRBV27, with TRBD1 identical over 7 bases. V was clipped by 0 bases and J by 8 bases; unmatched bases: 6. CDR1 and CDR2 (germline): MNHEY, SMNVEV (reference sequence). CDR3 length: 14 residues. This chain's CDR3 is CASSLSGQVAGYTF. The CDR3, as DNA: TGTGCCAGCAGTTTATCAGGACAGGTCGCAGGCTACACCTTC.

The V call is TRBV5-4, the J call TRBJ1-3, with a weak D call TRBD1 (5 bases). Deletions cut 0 bases from V and 2 bases from J, with 21 bases between. Germline-derived CDR1 and CDR2 are SGHNT and YYREEE (reference sequence). The CDR3 extends over 19 amino acids. The CDR3 is CASSLVRRADITPGNTIYF. The CDR3 DNA sequence: TGTGCCAGCAGCTTGGTCCGCAGGGCCGATATCACCCCTGGAAACACCATATATTTT.

The chain joins TRBV6-5 to TRBJ1-1, with D possibly TRBD1 on 6 matching bases. In germline, CDR1 is MNHEY, CDR2 SVGAGI. V was cut by 4 bases and J by 4 bases, with 19 bases left in between. This CDR3 contains 16 residues. DNA of the CDR3: TGTGCCAGCAGTTTGACAGGTGGAGGAACGAGCACTGAAGCTTTCTTT. Protein: CASSLTGGGTSTEAFF.

This chain connects TRBV18 to TRBJ2-7; tentatively, D is TRBD1 (6 bases). The V gene lost 1 base and the J gene lost 0 bases, with 13 bases spanning the gap. CDR1 and CDR2 from the germline V gene are KGHSH and LQKENI. The CDR3 has 16 amino acids. CDR3 DNA: TGTGCCAGCTCACCACTGCCTGGACAGCGCTCCTACGAGCAGTACTTC. Its translation is CASSPLPGQRSYEQYF.

The rearrangement links TRBV6-1 to TRBJ1-1; D call uncertain. V lost 4 bases to trimming and J lost 4 bases, with 16 bases between them. Looked up from germline, CDR1 is MNHNS and CDR2 is SASEGT. The CDR3 spans 15 residues. Here the CDR3 DNA reads TGTGCCAGCAGTGGATTGAGTCAGATAGGCACTGAAGCTTTCTTT. It translates to CASSGLSQIGTEAFF.

This rearrangement joins TRBV10-3 to TRBJ2-5; 8 bases agree with TRBD1. The trim removed 2 bases at V and 6 bases at J, leaving 8 bases unmatched. This CDR3 comprises 15 residues. Germline V gene lookup returns CDR1 ENHRY and CDR2 SYGVKD. This chain's CDR3 is CAISEGSGGGKTQYF. CDR3 DNA: TGTGCCATCAGTGAGGGATCAGGGGGCGGAAAGACCCAGTACTTC.

This clone has only one observation. CDR3 coding DNA: TGTGCCTGGACCGGAGTCTCTAGCACAGATACGCAGTATTTT. Its translation is CAWTGVSSTDTQYF. The V and J genes are TRBV30 and TRBJ2-3; D not certain. Germline V gives CDR1 GTSNPN, CDR2 SVGIG (reference sequence). The V and J ends lost 4 bases and 0 bases respectively, with 11 bases between them. This CDR3 comprises 14 residues.